These 12 T cell receptor beta chains were sequenced from one sample in a study of blood T cell repertoires in COVID-19. TCRdb's table, derived via immunoSEQ multiplex PCR, lists solely in-frame clones and lacks some. The sample consists of 100,000 to 150,000 clones, around 86% of them appearing once. Sequencing used peripheral blood. The origin of the receptors is a human donor in a cohort sampled during active COVID-19.

The CDR3: CATQEDSNQPQHF. In DNA form, the CDR3 reads TGTGCCACCCAAGAGGATAGCAATCAGCCCCAGCATTTT. The chain combines TRBV19 with TRBJ1-5; no clear D. CDR3 length: 13 residues. Germline loops: CDR1 LNHDA, CDR2 SQIVND (reference sequence). Trimming left V 10 bases short and J 0 bases short, with 10 bases between.

This clone occurred once. The chain combines TRBV25-1 with TRBJ2-7; TRBD1 matches 9 bases. V gave up 4 bases and J gave up 6 bases; unmatched junction bases: 7. CDR3 length: 14 residues. CDR1 is MGHDK, CDR2 SYGVNS, per germline. CDR3 loop: CASSGRDRVSEQYF. The CDR3 nucleotides read TGTGCCAGCAGTGGCCGGGACAGGGTCTCCGAGCAGTACTTC.

The chain employs TRBV5-1 and TRBJ2-3; 9 nucleotides match TRBD2. Germline CDR1 reads SGHRS; CDR2 reads YFSETQ. The CDR3 runs 14 residues. V lost 6 bases and J lost 5; bases outside the gene matches: 7. The CDR3 protein is CASKDGLARDTQYF. CDR3 nucleotides: TGCGCCAGCAAAGATGGACTAGCGAGAGATACGCAGTATTTT.

The chain is built from TRBV3-1 (or the pseudogene TRBV3-2) and TRBJ2-3; D possibly corresponds to TRBD2 (5 bases). Germline V gives CDR1 LGHDT, CDR2 YNNKEL (reference sequence). The CDR3 runs to 16 residues. Trimming took 0 bases from V and 1 from J, leaving 11 bases between them. Here the CDR3 reads CASSQDLTRGTDTQYF. In DNA, the CDR3 is TGTGCCAGCAGCCAAGATCTAACGAGGGGCACAGATACGCAGTATTTT.

The rearrangement uses TRBV30 and TRBJ1-2; perhaps TRBD1 as D (6 bases). V lost 2 bases to trimming and J lost 2 bases, with 18 bases between them. The CDR3 spans 16 residues. Per the germline V gene, CDR1 is GTSNPN and CDR2 is SVGIG (reference sequence). In nucleotides, the CDR3 is TGTGCCTGGAGTCAGACAGGTGTCCCCGGGAACTATGGCTACACCTTC. This translates into CAWSQTGVPGNYGYTF.

Comment on this clone: The germline gene is not matched at one end of the junction; a read error may be the cause. The gene calls are TRBV14 and TRBJ1-6; no clear D gene. The germline V gene has CDR1 SGHDN and CDR2 FVKESK. The CDR3 consists of 15 residues. CDR3 nucleotides: TGTGCCAGCAGCCAATTGGCCCTAGACCGGGTTTCCGTGGACTTT. Amino acid sequence: CASSQLALDRVSVDF.

The chain recombines TRBV19 with TRBJ1-2, with 11 positions matching TRBD1. J was trimmed by 3 bases and V by 1 base; bases with no gene match: 10. This CDR3 is 18 amino acids long. Germline V gene data show CDR1 as LNHDA and CDR2 as SQIVND (reference sequence). For the CDR3, the DNA is TGTGCCAGTAGTATAGCCCCCTGGACAGGGGGCTCCTACTATGGCTACACCTTC. This gives the protein CASSIAPWTGGSYYGYTF.

V usage is TRBV14 and J usage is TRBJ2-3; 14 bases agree with TRBD2. The CDR3 runs 17 residues. CDR1 and CDR2 (germline): SGHDN, FVKESK. V gave up 4 bases and J gave up 4 bases; unmatched junction bases: 7. The CDR3 DNA follows: TGTGCCAGCAGCCTGACTAGCGGGAGGGCCGGTGCAGATACGCAGTATTTT. Its protein product is CASSLTSGRAGADTQYF.

The chain recombines TRBV5-1 with TRBJ2-3; 10 positions agree with TRBD1. Germline lookup yields CDR1 SGHRS and CDR2 YFSETQ. V lost 4 bases and J lost 4; bases outside the gene matches: 3. This CDR3 has 14 residues. In DNA form, the CDR3 reads TGCGCCAGCAGCCCGGGGACAGGGGCAGATACGCAGTATTTT. This gives the protein CASSPGTGADTQYF.

This rearrangement joins TRBV19 to TRBJ1-5; tentative D call: TRBD1 (6 bases). Germline V gene sequence: CDR1 LNHDA, CDR2 SQIVND (reference sequence). Between the trimmed V and J ends, which lost 6 bases and 4 bases, there was a span of 16 bases. CDR3 length: 15 residues. CDR3 protein: CASRGGQGRNQPQHF. Here the CDR3 DNA reads TGTGCCAGTAGGGGGGGGCAGGGAAGGAATCAGCCCCAGCATTTT.

This chain connects TRBV21-1 to TRBJ2-7; TRBD2 reflects the table's D call only, with no check against the DNA. TRBV21-1 represents a pseudogene. CDR3 length equals 17 residues. The CDR3, as DNA: TGTGCCAGCGTTCTTCCGGGACTAGCGTTCAGGATCTACGAGCAGTACTTC. It specifies CASVLPGLAFRIYEQYF.

A few counts support this clone. This rearrangement joins TRBV27 to TRBJ1-1, with TRBD1 as a possible D gene (6 bases). Trimming took off 6 bases at V and 1 base at J, with 9 bases between the two ends. Looked up from germline, CDR1 is MNHEY and CDR2 is SMNVEV (reference sequence). The CDR3 runs to 13 residues. The DNA for the CDR3 is TGTGCCAGCAGGGACAGTTGGAACACTGAAGCTTTCTTT. It translates to CASRDSWNTEAFF.